This TCR beta chain was profiled in a study of blood T cell repertoires in COVID-19. Overall study: PBMCs, B-cell-depleted T cells, or T cells were the source of the cDNA or gDNA that made up the material.

Per the original methods: Researchers report that nucleated cell counts were estimated from reference gene primer amplification. Here immunoSEQ multiplex PCR was the method, and the copy in TCRdb shows in-frame clones only, minus some. V, J and clone size are taken as reported in that table, and D and trimming were inferred from the DNA itself. The sample includes tens of thousands of clones, roughly 88% of them seen just once. The CDR3 is made up of 14 amino acids. Germline CDR1 SGHRS, CDR2 YFSETQ. After removal of 8 bases from V and 1 base from J, the junction contained 5 bases not matched to a gene.

The sequencing input was peripheral blood. The chain couples TRBV5-1 to TRBJ2-2; 7 nucleotides align to TRBD1. The clonotype originates from a man aged 70 or older with acute or convalescent COVID-19. CDR3 sequence reads: CASQGQKNTGELFF. The CDR3 DNA follows: TGCGCCAGTCAGGGACAGAAGAACACCGGGGAGCTGTTTTTT.